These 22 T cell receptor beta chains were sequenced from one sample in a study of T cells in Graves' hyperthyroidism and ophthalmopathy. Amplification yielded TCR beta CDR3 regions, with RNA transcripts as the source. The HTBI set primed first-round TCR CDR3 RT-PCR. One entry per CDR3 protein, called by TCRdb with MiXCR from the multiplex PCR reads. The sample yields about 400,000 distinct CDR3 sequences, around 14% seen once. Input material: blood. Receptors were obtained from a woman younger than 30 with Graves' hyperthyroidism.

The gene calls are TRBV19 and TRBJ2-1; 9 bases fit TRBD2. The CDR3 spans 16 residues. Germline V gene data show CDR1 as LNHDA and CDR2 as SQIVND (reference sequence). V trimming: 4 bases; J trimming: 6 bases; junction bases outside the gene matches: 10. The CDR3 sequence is CASSTFARGGVNEQFF. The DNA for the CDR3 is TGTGCCAGTAGTACGTTCGCGCGGGGGGGCGTCAATGAGCAGTTCTTC.

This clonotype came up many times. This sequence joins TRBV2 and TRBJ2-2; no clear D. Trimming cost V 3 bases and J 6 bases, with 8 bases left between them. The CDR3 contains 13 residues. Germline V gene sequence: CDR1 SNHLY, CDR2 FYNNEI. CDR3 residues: CASSDTMSGELFF. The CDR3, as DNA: TGTGCCAGCAGTGACACCATGTCCGGGGAGCTGTTTTTT.

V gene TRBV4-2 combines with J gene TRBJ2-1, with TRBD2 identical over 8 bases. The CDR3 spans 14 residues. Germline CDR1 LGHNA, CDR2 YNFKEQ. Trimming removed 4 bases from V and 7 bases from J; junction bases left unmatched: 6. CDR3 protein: CASSLPASGNEQFF. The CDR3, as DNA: TGTGCCAGCAGCCTTCCCGCTAGCGGGAATGAGCAGTTCTTC.

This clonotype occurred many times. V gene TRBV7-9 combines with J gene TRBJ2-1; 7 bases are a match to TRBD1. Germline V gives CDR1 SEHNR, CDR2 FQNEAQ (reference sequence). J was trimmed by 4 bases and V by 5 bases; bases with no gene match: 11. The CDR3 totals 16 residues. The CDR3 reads CASSRIPGQLYNEQFF. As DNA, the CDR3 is TGTGCCAGCAGCAGGATACCGGGACAGTTATACAATGAGCAGTTCTTC.

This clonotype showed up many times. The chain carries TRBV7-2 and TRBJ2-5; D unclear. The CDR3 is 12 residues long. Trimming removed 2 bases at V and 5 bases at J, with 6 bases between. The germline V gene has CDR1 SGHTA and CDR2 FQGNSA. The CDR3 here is CASSLIGETQYF. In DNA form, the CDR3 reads TGTGCCAGCAGCTTAATAGGGGAGACCCAGTACTTC.

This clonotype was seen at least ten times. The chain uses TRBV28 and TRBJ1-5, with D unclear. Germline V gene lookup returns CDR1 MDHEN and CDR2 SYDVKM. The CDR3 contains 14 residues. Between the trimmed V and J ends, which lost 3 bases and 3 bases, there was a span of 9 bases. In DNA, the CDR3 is TGTGCCAGCAGTTTGGTCACAGCCAATCAGCCCCAGCATTTT. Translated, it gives CASSLVTANQPQHF.

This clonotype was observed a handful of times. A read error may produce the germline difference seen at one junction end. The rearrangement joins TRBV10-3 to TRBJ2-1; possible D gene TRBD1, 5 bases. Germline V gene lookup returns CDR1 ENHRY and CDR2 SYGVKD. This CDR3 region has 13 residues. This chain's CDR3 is CAISESLDNKQFF. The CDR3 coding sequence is TGTGCCATCAGTGAGTCGTTGGACAATAAGCAGTTCTTC.

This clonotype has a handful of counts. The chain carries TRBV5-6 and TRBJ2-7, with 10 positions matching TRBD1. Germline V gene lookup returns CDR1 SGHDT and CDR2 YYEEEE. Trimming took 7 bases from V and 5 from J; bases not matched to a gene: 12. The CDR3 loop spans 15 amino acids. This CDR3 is CASSWDRGTGDEQYF. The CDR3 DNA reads TGTGCCAGCTCCTGGGACAGGGGTACGGGGGACGAGCAGTACTTC.

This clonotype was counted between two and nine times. The CDR3 DNA is TGTGCCACCAGTGACCCTAGGGGGGGCCGGGACACCGGGGAGCTGTTTTTT. It codes for CATSDPRGGRDTGELFF. The chain carries TRBV24-1 and TRBJ2-2, with TRBD2 as a possible D gene (7 bases). Trimming stripped 4 bases from V and 3 bases from J, with 17 bases between. Germline V gene lookup returns CDR1 KGHDR and CDR2 SFDVKD. CDR3 length equals 17 residues.

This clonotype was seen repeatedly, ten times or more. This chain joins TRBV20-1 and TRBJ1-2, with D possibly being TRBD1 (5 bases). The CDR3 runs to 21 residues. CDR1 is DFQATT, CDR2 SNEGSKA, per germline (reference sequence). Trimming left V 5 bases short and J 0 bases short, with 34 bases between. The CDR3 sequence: CSALQVGPLSNDRPSNYGYTF. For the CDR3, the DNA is TGCAGTGCTCTCCAGGTGGGGCCCTTATCGAATGACAGACCCTCTAACTATGGCTACACCTTC.

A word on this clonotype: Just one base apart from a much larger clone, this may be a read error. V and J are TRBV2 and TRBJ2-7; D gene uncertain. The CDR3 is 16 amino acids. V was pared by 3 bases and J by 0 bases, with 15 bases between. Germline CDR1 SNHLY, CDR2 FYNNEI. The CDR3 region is CASSDSSQATSYEQYF. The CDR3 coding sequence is TGTGCCAGCAGTGATTCGTCGCAGGCTACCTCCTACGAGCAGTACTTC.

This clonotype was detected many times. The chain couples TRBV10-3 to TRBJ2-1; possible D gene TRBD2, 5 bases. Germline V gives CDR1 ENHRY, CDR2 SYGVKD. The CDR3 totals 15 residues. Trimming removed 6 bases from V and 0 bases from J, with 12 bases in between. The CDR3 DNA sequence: TGTGCCATCAGCCTAACCAGCGGCTCCTACAATGAGCAGTTCTTC. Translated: CAISLTSGSYNEQFF.

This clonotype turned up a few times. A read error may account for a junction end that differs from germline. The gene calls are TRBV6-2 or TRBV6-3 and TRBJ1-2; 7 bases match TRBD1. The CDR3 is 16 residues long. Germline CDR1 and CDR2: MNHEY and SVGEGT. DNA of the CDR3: TGTGCCAGCAGTTACTCGACCGGGACAGCCAACTATAGCTACACCTTC. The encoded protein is CASSYSTGTANYSYTF.

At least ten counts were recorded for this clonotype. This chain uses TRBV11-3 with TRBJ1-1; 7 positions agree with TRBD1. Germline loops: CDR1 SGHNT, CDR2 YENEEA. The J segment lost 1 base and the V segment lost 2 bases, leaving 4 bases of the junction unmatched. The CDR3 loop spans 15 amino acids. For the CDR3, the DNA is TGTGCCAGCAGCTTAAGGACAGGCCCGAACACTGAAGCTTTCTTT. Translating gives CASSLRTGPNTEAFF.

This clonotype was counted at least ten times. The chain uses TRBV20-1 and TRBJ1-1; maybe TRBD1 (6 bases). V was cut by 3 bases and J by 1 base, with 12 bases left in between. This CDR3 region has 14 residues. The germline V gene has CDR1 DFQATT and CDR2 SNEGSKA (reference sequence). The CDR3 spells CSARRDIANTEAFF. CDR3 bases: TGCAGTGCTAGGAGGGACATTGCGAACACTGAAGCTTTCTTT.

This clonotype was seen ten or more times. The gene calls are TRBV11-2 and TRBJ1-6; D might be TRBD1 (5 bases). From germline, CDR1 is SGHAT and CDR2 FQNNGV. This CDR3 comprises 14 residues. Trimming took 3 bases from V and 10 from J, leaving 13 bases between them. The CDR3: CASSFPGSGSPLHF. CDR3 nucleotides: TGTGCCAGCAGCTTCCCAGGGTCGGGGTCACCCCTCCACTTT.

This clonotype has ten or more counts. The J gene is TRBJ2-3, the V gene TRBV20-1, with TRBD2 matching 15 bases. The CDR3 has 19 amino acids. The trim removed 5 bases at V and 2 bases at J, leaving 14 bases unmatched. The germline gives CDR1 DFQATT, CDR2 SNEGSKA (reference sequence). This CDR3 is CSADPRGTSGGPSTDTQYF. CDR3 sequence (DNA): TGCAGTGCTGACCCCCGTGGGACTAGCGGGGGGCCTTCCACAGATACGCAGTATTTT.

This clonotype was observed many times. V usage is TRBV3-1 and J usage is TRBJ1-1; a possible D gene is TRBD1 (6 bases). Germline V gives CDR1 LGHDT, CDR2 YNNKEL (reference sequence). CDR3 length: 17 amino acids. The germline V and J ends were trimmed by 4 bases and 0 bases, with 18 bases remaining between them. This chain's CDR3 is CASSRLGGRGLNTEAFF. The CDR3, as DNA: TGTGCCAGCAGCCGCCTAGGGGGTCGGGGGTTGAACACTGAAGCTTTCTTT.

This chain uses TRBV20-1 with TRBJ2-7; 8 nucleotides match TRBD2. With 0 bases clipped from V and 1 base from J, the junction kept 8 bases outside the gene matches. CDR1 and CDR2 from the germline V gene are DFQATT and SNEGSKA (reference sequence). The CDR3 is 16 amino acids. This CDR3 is CSARDWARGGSYEQYF. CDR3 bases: TGCAGTGCTAGAGATTGGGCCCGGGGGGGGTCCTACGAGCAGTACTTC.

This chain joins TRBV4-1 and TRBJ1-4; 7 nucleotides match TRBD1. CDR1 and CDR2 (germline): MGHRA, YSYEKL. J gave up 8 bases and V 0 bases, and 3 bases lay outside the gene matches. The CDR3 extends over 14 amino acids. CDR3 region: CASSQDLTGEKLFF. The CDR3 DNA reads TGCGCCAGCAGCCAAGACCTGACAGGGGAAAAACTGTTTTTT.

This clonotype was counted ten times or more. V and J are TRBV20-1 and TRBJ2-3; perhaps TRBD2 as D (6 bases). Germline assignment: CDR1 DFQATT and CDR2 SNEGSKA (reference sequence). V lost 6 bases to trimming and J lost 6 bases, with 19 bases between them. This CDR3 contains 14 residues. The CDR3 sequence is CSANFRDREDTQYF. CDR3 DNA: TGCAGTGCCAACTTCCGGGACCGGGAGGATACGCAGTATTTT.

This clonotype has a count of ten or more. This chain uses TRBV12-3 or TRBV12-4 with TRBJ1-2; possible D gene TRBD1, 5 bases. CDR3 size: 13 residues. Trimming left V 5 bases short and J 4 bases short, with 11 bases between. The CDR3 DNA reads TGTGCCAGCAGTAGGGACGGATTCTATGGCTACACCTTC. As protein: CASSRDGFYGYTF.